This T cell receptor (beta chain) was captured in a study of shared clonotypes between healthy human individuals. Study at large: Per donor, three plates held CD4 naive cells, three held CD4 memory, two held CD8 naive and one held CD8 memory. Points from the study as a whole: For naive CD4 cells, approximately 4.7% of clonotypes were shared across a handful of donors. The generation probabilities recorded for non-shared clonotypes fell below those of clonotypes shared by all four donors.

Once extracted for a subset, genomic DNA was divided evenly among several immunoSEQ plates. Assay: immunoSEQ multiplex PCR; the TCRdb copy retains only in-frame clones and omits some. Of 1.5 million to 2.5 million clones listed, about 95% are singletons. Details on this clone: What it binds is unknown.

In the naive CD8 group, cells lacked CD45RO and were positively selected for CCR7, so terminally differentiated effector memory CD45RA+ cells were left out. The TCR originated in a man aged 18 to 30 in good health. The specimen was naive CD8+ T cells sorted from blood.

Here the CDR3 DNA reads TGTGCCACCGAACAGGGGGCTGGGGCTGAAGCTTTCTTT. It is translated as CATEQGAGAEAFF. This sequence joins TRBV6-6 and TRBJ1-1; 9 bases are a match to TRBD1. Germline-derived CDR1 and CDR2 are MNHNY and SVGAGI (reference sequence). The CDR3 sequence is 13 residues long. The V segment lost 10 bases and the J segment 6 bases; nucleotides outside the gene matches: 9.